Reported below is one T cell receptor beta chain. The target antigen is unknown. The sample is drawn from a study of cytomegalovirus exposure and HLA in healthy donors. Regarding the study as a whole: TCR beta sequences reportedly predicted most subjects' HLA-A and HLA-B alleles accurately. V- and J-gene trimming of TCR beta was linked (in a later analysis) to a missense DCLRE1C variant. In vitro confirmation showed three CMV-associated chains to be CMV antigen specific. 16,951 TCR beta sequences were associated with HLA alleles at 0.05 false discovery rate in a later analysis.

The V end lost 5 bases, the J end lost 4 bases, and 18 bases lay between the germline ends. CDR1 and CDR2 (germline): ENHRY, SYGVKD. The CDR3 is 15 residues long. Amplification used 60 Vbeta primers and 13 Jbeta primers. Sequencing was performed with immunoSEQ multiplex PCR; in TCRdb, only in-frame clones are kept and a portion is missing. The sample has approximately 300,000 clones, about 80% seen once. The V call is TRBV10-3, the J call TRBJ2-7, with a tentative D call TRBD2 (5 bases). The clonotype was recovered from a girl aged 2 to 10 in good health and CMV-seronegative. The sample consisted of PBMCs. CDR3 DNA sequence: TGTGCCATCAGTTTCGCCAGCGGCTCCTTGTACGAGCAGTACTTC. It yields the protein CAISFASGSLYEQYF.